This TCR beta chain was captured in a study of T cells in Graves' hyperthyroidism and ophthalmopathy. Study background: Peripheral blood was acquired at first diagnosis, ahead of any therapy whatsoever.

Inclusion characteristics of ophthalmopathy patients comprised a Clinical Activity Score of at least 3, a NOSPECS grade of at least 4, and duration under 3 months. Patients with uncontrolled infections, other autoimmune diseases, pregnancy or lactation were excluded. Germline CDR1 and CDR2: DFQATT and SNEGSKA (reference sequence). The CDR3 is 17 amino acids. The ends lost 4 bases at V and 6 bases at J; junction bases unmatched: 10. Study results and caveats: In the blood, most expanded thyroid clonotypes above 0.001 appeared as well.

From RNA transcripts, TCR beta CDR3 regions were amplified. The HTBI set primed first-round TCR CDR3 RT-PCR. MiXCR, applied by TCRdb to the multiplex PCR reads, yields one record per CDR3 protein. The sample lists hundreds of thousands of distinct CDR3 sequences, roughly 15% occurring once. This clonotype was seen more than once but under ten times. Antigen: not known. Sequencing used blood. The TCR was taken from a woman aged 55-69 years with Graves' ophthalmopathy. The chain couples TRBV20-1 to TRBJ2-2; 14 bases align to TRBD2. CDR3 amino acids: CSANSGTSGSSAGELFF. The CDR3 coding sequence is TGCAGTGCTAACTCAGGGACTAGCGGGAGTTCGGCCGGGGAGCTGTTTTTT.